The present T cell receptor (beta chain) was sequenced within a study of blood T cell repertoires in COVID-19. V was pared by 0 bases and J by 2 bases, with 9 bases of the junction left unmatched. The germline CDR1 and CDR2 sequences are LNHNV and YYDKDF (reference sequence). CDR3 length: 18 amino acids. Authors' methods: For nucleated cells, counts were estimated from reference gene primer amplification. Method: immunoSEQ multiplex PCR; TCRdb's copy keeps in-frame clones and lacks some. D and trimming were read from the DNA, whereas the V and J calls and clone size are those reported in that table. The sample includes a few hundred thousand clones, just over 85% seen only once; the top ten take more than 1.2%.

Sequencing was carried out using peripheral blood. The TCR was taken from a man of 80 years or more with acute or convalescent COVID-19. This sequence joins TRBV15 and TRBJ2-3; 9 bases match TRBD2. The CDR3 DNA sequence: TGTGCCACCAGCAGAGATCTGAGCGGGAGGAGTCTCACAGATACGCAGTATTTT. Translated: CATSRDLSGRSLTDTQYF.